The 17 T cell receptor beta chains given below trace back to one sample, sequenced in a study of Tregs in tolerant kidney transplant recipients. Produced via immunoSEQ multiplex PCR; TCRdb's table is partial and in-frame only. The sample records some 70,000 clones, around 90% being singletons. Source: CD4+ T cells from blood, taken before the transplant. The receptor source for this set is a human donor who received a combined kidney and bone marrow transplant.

This clone was picked up a small number of times. CDR3 DNA: TGTGCCACTAGGGGTGAAGAGACCCAGTACTTC. Its translation: CATRGEETQYF. The chain links TRBV10-3 to TRBJ2-5; D perhaps matches TRBD1 (5 bases). Trimming stripped 10 bases from V and 3 bases from J, with 9 bases between. The CDR3 sequence is 11 residues long. Germline V gene data show CDR1 as ENHRY and CDR2 as SYGVKD.

The chain recombines TRBV6-1 with TRBJ2-3, with 13 nucleotides matching TRBD2. Germline V CDR1 and CDR2: MNHNS, SASEGT. The CDR3 sequence is 17 residues long. V shed 0 bases and J 10 bases; nucleotides not matched to a gene: 10. CDR3 in DNA: TGTGCCAGCAGTGAAGCGCGGACTAGCGGGAGTTTTTCCCCGCAGTATTTT. Translation gives CASSEARTSGSFSPQYF.

The V gene is TRBV4-1, the J gene TRBJ2-7; tentative D call: TRBD2 (5 bases). The length of the CDR3 is 14 residues. Trimming left V 1 base short and J 7 bases short, with 14 bases between. Germline CDR1 and CDR2: MGHRA and YSYEKL. CDR3 nucleotide sequence: TGCGCCAGCAGCCAAGTAGACGGACTCGGGGAGCAGTACTTC. Translated: CASSQVDGLGEQYF.

This clone has just one count. The chain combines TRBV7-2 with TRBJ2-5; 8 positions agree with TRBD2. Germline V gene data show CDR1 as SGHTA and CDR2 as FQGNSA. The CDR3 runs 17 residues. The J segment lost 4 bases and the V segment lost 0 bases, leaving 10 bases of the junction unmatched. CDR3 in DNA: TGTGCCAGCAGCTTAGCGGCGCGAGCGGGAGCTAGAGAGACCCAGTACTTC. It encodes CASSLAARAGARETQYF.

The chain couples TRBV5-1 to TRBJ2-7; 9 bases map to TRBD1. Looked up from germline, CDR1 is SGHRS and CDR2 is YFSETQ. This CDR3 comprises 14 residues. V was pared by 4 bases and J by 7 bases, with 9 bases of the junction left unmatched. The CDR3 sequence is CASSPWTGAPEQYF. Written as DNA, the CDR3 is TGCGCCAGCAGCCCGTGGACAGGGGCCCCGGAGCAGTACTTC.

The rearrangement uses TRBV28 and TRBJ1-2; TRBD1 might be the D (6 bases). V was trimmed by 8 bases and J by 5 bases, leaving 12 bases between them. This CDR3 contains 12 residues. CDR1 is MDHEN, CDR2 SYDVKM, per germline. DNA for the CDR3: TGTGCCAGCCGCGAGGGGGTATATGGCTACACCTTC. This codes for CASREGVYGYTF.

The chain is built from TRBV28 and TRBJ2-4, with 13 nucleotides matching TRBD2. Per germline, CDR1 MDHEN and CDR2 SYDVKM. Unmatched junction bases numbered 10, after V lost 2 bases and J lost 6 bases. This CDR3 has 18 residues. The CDR3 here is CASSLLGLAGEKRNIQYF. In DNA, the CDR3 is TGTGCCAGCAGTTTACTCGGACTAGCGGGAGAAAAGAGAAACATTCAGTACTTC.

As regards this clone: One end of the junction does not line up with germline, which may come from a read error. This sequence joins TRBV7-7 and TRBJ2-2; 8 nucleotides agree with TRBD1. This CDR3 contains 18 residues. Per germline, CDR1 SSHAT and CDR2 FNYEAQ (reference sequence). The DNA for the CDR3 is TGTGCTAGCAGCTTTATGGTCGTCGGGACAGGGAACACCGGGGAGCTGTTTTTT. Amino acids: CASSFMVVGTGNTGELFF.

This rearrangement joins TRBV28 to TRBJ2-1, with D possibly matching TRBD1 (6 bases). Germline CDR1 is MDHEN and CDR2 is SYDVKM. The V gene lost 5 bases and the J gene lost 9 bases, with 17 bases spanning the gap. The CDR3 length is 14 residues. The CDR3 loop is CASSGGQFRGEQFF. The DNA for the CDR3 is TGTGCCAGCAGTGGAGGACAGTTTCGCGGTGAGCAGTTCTTC.

CDR3: CASSVQGANYEQFF. CDR3 bases: TGTGCCAGCAGCGTGCAGGGGGCGAACTATGAGCAGTTCTTC. This rearrangement joins TRBV9 to TRBJ2-1; 8 bases agree with TRBD1. Trimming at V came to 2 bases and at J to 8 bases, leaving 6 bases not matched to a gene. This CDR3 is 14 amino acids long. In germline, CDR1 is SGDLS, CDR2 YYNGEE.

The J gene is TRBJ2-5, the V gene TRBV6-1; D is possibly TRBD1 (6 bases). In germline, CDR1 is MNHNS, CDR2 SASEGT. The CDR3 is 15 amino acids. Between the trimmed V and J ends, which lost 3 bases and 5 bases, there was a span of 16 bases. CDR3 coding DNA: TGTGCCAGCAGTGAGGGGGCAGCCCCCCGGGAGACCCAGTACTTC. It codes for CASSEGAAPRETQYF.

This chain uses TRBV2 with TRBJ2-7; 7 positions agree with TRBD2. Germline loops: CDR1 SNHLY, CDR2 FYNNEI. J was trimmed by 0 bases and V by 3 bases; bases with no gene match: 5. The CDR3 length is 15 residues. The CDR3 DNA sequence: TGTGCCAGCAGTGACAGCGGGGTTAGCTCCTACGAGCAGTACTTC. The encoded protein is CASSDSGVSSYEQYF.

The chain couples TRBV28 to TRBJ1-1; D is perhaps TRBD1 (5 bases). Between the trimmed V and J ends, which lost 6 bases and 4 bases, there was a span of 15 bases. The CDR3 runs 14 residues. Germline CDR1 and CDR2: MDHEN and SYDVKM. CDR3 sequence reads: CASRSPPDSTEAFF. The CDR3 DNA sequence: TGTGCCAGCAGGTCCCCACCCGACAGCACTGAAGCTTTCTTT.

The chain has TRBV19 and TRBJ2-1; 8 bases line up with TRBD2. V gave up 3 bases and J gave up 4 bases; unmatched junction bases: 8. CDR3 length: 16 residues. Germline loops: CDR1 LNHDA, CDR2 SQIVND (reference sequence). For the CDR3, the DNA is TGTGCCAGTAGTATCGGTAGCGGGACACATTACAATGAGCAGTTCTTC. Translating it yields CASSIGSGTHYNEQFF.

The rearrangement links TRBV28 to TRBJ1-4; tentatively, D is TRBD1 (6 bases). Trimming took off 6 bases at V and 0 bases at J, with 11 bases between the two ends. Germline-derived CDR1 and CDR2 are MDHEN and SYDVKM. The CDR3 has 15 amino acids. The CDR3 DNA is TGTGCCAGCAGCCCACAGGGCGCAACTAATGAAAAACTGTTTTTT. As protein: CASSPQGATNEKLFF.

V and J are TRBV5-5 and TRBJ2-1; 13 nucleotides align to TRBD2. There are 18 residues in the CDR3. Germline V gene data show CDR1 as SGHKS and CDR2 as YYEKEE (reference sequence). V lost 4 bases, J lost 0 bases, and 7 bases stayed unmatched. CDR3 sequence: CASSASTSGRTSYNEQFF. The DNA of the CDR3 is TGTGCCAGCAGCGCGTCGACTAGCGGGAGGACCTCCTACAATGAGCAGTTCTTC.

The chain links TRBV9 to TRBJ2-3; D is possibly TRBD2 (5 bases). The germline CDR1 and CDR2 sequences are SGDLS and YYNGEE. V was pared by 7 bases and J by 0 bases, with 18 bases between. The CDR3 totals 16 residues. CDR3 protein: CASLTLAGTSTDTQYF. CDR3 DNA sequence: TGTGCCAGCCTCACCCTAGCCGGTACTAGCACAGATACGCAGTATTTT.